This T cell receptor (beta chain) comes out of a study of shared clonotypes between healthy human individuals. Findings of the study overall: Few donors restricted represented genetic and exposure-history diversity.

This CDR3 comprises 16 residues. The protocol was immunoSEQ multiplex PCR, while the TCRdb copy is restricted to in-frame clones and leaves out a portion. This table holds about 1.5 million clones, 95% to 99% found once. Comments on this clone: Its antigen is unknown.

This chain joins TRBV21-1 and TRBJ2-2; the D call in the table, TRBD1, was not verified against the DNA. TRBV21-1 is listed as a pseudogene. Specimen: naive CD4+ T cells sorted from blood. Documented subset: CD45RA+ positively selected. This receptor was taken from a man aged 25 to 40 in good health. CDR3: CASSKGGQRNTGELFF. The CDR3 nucleotides read TGTGCCAGCAGCAAAGGAGGACAGCGGAACACCGGGGAGCTGTTTTTT.